The rows below give T cell receptor beta chains drawn from one sample of a study of tumor-infiltrating lymphocytes in primary liver carcinoma. Via MiXCR, TCRdb re-called the multiplex PCR reads, giving one row per CDR3 protein. The sample consists of approximately 300,000 distinct CDR3 sequences, about 60% of them appearing once. Sequencing was done on a sample of peripheral blood. These receptors originate from a man aged 35 to 55 with primary liver carcinoma and hepatitis B virus infection. The CDR3 runs from the conserved cysteine through the conserved F or W. The D gene is left open where the match is weak. Not all rows give a size; the values are once, few, many and, for expanded clones, a class.

>-|TRBJ2-7|TRBV5-5|TRBD2
TGTGCCAGCAGCCCGGAATTAGGGAGGGTAGGAGGGCAGTGCTTC
CASSPELGRVGGQCF
>many|TRBJ1-5|TRBV6-2/TRBV6-3|-
TGTGCCAGCAGACGGGGGACGGGGAACAATCAGCCCCAGCATTTT
CASRRGTGNNQPQHF
>-|TRBJ1-3|TRBV29-1|-
TGCAGCGTCCTCGAAAGAAGCTCTGGAAACACCATATATTTT
CSVLERSSGNTIYF
>few|TRBJ2-3|TRBV6-2/TRBV6-3|-
TGTGCCAGCGGTTTAGGACAGCCGGGCAGCACAGATACGCAGTATTTT
CASGLGQPGSTDTQYF
>-|TRBJ2-5|TRBV5-1|-
TGCGCCAGCAGCCAGACTAACGTGGGAGAGACCCAGTACTTC
CASSQTNVGETQYF
>-|TRBJ1-5|TRBV13|TRBD1
TGTGCCAGCAGCTCGGGTTCCCTTGCGGGGACAGATACGCAGCATTTT
CASSSGSLAGTDTQHF
>many|TRBJ2-1|TRBV4-1|-
TGCGCCAGCAGCCCTTTTGCGGCGGACTCCTACAATGAGCAGTTCTTC
CASSPFAADSYNEQFF
>few|TRBJ2-7|TRBV2|-
TGTGCCAGCAGTGGGTCTGTCGGTAGCTCCTACGAGCAGTACTTC
CASSGSVGSSYEQYF
>-|TRBJ2-2|TRBV12-3/TRBV12-4|TRBD2
TGTGCCAGCAGTCCCGTTGCGGGAGGGTTAACATGGGAGCTGTTTTTT
CASSPVAGGLTWELFF
>-|TRBJ1-5|TRBV10-3|-
TGTGCCATCAGCCGGAGCTGGGATAGCAATCAGCCCCAGCATTTT
CAISRSWDSNQPQHF
>-|TRBJ2-6|TRBV4-3|TRBD1
TGCGCCAGCGGCCAAGAGGGACAGGGGTCTGGGGTCAACGTCCTGACTTTC
CASGQEGQGSGVNVLTF
>many|TRBJ2-1|TRBV29-1|TRBD1
TGCAGCGTTGAAGTAGGAGGAAGGGGGCAGGGCGAGCAGTTCTTC
CSVEVGGRGQGEQFF
>-|TRBJ2-2|TRBV6-1|-
TGTGCCAGCAGTAAAACAGGGTTGGCCTGGGAGCTGTTTTTT
CASSKTGLAWELFF
>once|TRBJ1-1|TRBV12-3/TRBV12-4|-
TGCGCCAGCAGTCAAGCCTGGGATCAGGAAACTTTCTTT
CASSQAWDQETFF
>-|TRBJ2-5|TRBV7-9|-
TGTGCCAGCACGGCGGGCCCAAAGTACCAAGAGACCCAGTATTTC
CASTAGPKYQETQYF
>-|TRBJ2-1|TRBV29-1|TRBD2
TGCAGCGTGATGACTAGCGAGAGTCGGAATGAGCAGTTCTTC
CSVMTSESRNEQFF
>-|TRBJ1-1|TRBV11-2|-
TGTGCCAGCAGCTTAGGCTGGAACACTGGAGCTTTCTTT
CASSLGWNTGAFF
>-|TRBJ2-1|TRBV11-3|-
TGTGTCAGCAGCCCACAGGGTAGTAATGAGCAGTTCTTC
CVSSPQGSNEQFF
>-|TRBJ2-2|TRBV5-1|TRBD1
TGCGCCAGCAGCCCTACAGGGGCTACCGGGGAGCTGTTTTTT
CASSPTGATGELFF
>many|TRBJ1-2|TRBV6-1|TRBD1
TGTGCCAGCAGTTTGACAGGGAACTATGGCTACACCTTC
CASSLTGNYGYTF
>-|TRBJ1-2|TRBV7-8|TRBD1
TGTGCCAGCAGCTCGCCGGGACAGACTTATGGTTACACCTTC
CASSSPGQTYGYTF
>few|TRBJ2-1|TRBV5-1|TRBD2
TGCGCCAGCAGCACCGGGACTAGTGAGAGTGAGCAGTTCTTC
CASSTGTSESEQFF
>-|TRBJ1-5|TRBV30|-
TGTGCCTGGAGGACCAGGGAAGATCAGCCCCAGCATTTT
CAWRTREDQPQHF